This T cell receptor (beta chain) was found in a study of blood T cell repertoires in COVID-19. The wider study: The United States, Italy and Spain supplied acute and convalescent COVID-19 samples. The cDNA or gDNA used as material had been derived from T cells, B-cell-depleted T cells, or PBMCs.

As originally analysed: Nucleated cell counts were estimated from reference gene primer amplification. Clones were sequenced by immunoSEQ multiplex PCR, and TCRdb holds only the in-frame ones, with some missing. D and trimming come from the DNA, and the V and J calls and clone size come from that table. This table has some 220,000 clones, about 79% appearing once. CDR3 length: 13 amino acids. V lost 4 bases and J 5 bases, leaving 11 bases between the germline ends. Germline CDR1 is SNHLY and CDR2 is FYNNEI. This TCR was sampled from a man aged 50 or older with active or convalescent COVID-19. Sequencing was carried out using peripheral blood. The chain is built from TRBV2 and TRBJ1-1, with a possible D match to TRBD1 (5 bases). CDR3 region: CASSVGRGTEAFF. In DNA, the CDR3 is TGTGCCAGCAGTGTAGGGCGGGGGACTGAAGCTTTCTTT.